Listed here are 19 T cell receptor beta chains from one sample, sequenced in a study of Ad26.COV2.S vaccination and SARS-CoV-2 variants. The protocol was immunoSEQ multiplex PCR, while the TCRdb copy is restricted to in-frame clones and leaves out a portion. Here the sample spans about 350,000 clones, roughly 89% being singletons. Treatment indicated: around 19 received Ad26.COV2.S at low or high dose, single or two shots; roughly five received placebo; per-sample allocation not given. Day 63 after the first injection of vaccine or placebo was the sampling time. The input for sequencing was peripheral blood, taken in a trial of Ad26.COV2.S vaccine versus placebo. The receptors derive from a person between 18 and 60 years old who received the Ad26.COV2.S COVID-19 vaccine or a placebo.

This chain connects TRBV9 to TRBJ2-7; 11 nucleotides agree with TRBD1. Trimming took 4 bases from V and 5 from J; bases not matched to a gene: 11. The V gene's germline CDR1 is SGDLS and CDR2 YYNGEE. The CDR3 is 16 amino acids. The CDR3 spells CASSPGQGARVHEQYF. In DNA, the CDR3 is TGTGCCAGCAGCCCAGGACAGGGGGCGCGGGTCCACGAGCAGTACTTC. The whole variable domain, remainder taken from reference TRBV9 and TRBJ2-7, is DSGVTQTPKHLITATGQRVTLRCSPRSGDLSVYWYQQSLDQGLQFLIQYYNGEERAKGNILERFSAQQFPDLHSELNLSSLELGDSALYFCASSPGQGARVHEQYFGPGTRLTVT.

J is TRBJ2-2 and V is TRBV2, with D uncertain. CDR1 and CDR2 (germline): SNHLY, FYNNEI. Trimming took 2 bases from V and 2 from J, leaving 12 bases between them. The CDR3 length is 16 residues. The CDR3 here is CASSESVSDNTGELFF. The CDR3 DNA sequence: TGTGCCAGCAGTGAATCTGTGAGCGATAACACCGGGGAGCTGTTTTTT.

The chain couples TRBV28 to TRBJ2-1; 10 positions agree with TRBD2. The V gene's germline CDR1 is MDHEN and CDR2 SYDVKM. This CDR3 contains 14 residues. The V and J ends lost 4 bases and 4 bases, in that order; junction bases with no gene match: 1. The CDR3 sequence is CASSSTSGYNEQFF. CDR3 DNA: TGTGCCAGCAGTTCGACTAGCGGGTACAATGAGCAGTTCTTC.

This clone was counted a single time. The genes are TRBV5-1 and TRBJ1-4, with 8 bases matching TRBD1. J lost 7 bases, V lost 4 bases, and 9 bases had no gene match. The CDR3 runs 15 residues. The germline V gene has CDR1 SGHRS and CDR2 YFSETQ. The CDR3 DNA sequence: TGCGCCAGCAGCAAGACAGGGGATAAGGTTGAAAAACTGTTTTTT. Encoded protein: CASSKTGDKVEKLFF.

This chain joins TRBV3-1 (or the pseudogene TRBV3-2) and TRBJ1-1, with D unclear. The CDR3 spans 14 residues. Per germline, CDR1 LGHDT and CDR2 YNNKEL (reference sequence). The ends were cut back, 2 bases at V and 4 bases at J, with 11 bases in the middle. CDR3 DNA sequence: TGTGCCAGCAGCCAAAAAGGGTTGGGCACTGAAGCTTTCTTT. Amino acids: CASSQKGLGTEAFF.

CDR3: CASSIRIFEKLFF. CDR3 nucleotide sequence: TGTGCCAGTAGTATCCGGATTTTTGAAAAACTGTTTTTT. The J gene is TRBJ1-4, the V gene TRBV19; D is unclear. Trimming pared 3 bases from V and 7 bases from J, leaving 9 bases between. The length of the CDR3 is 13 residues. CDR1 and CDR2 from the germline V gene are LNHDA and SQIVND (reference sequence).

The J gene is TRBJ1-3, the V gene TRBV11-2, with D perhaps matching TRBD1 (5 bases). This CDR3 has 16 amino acids. CDR1 and CDR2 (germline): SGHAT, FQNNGV. The germline V and J ends were trimmed by 3 bases and 4 bases, with 16 bases remaining between them. The CDR3 reads CASSLDAADNGNTIYF. DNA of the CDR3: TGTGCCAGCAGCTTGGATGCAGCGGACAACGGAAACACCATATATTTT.

This chain uses TRBV28 with TRBJ1-5; no clear D. In germline, CDR1 is MDHEN, CDR2 SYDVKM. This CDR3 contains 13 residues. V was shortened by 2 bases and J by 2 bases, with 4 bases between the two germline ends. The CDR3 DNA reads as TGTGCCAGCAGTTTAGTCCGCAATCAGCCCCAGCATTTT. It yields the protein CASSLVRNQPQHF.

The chain is built from TRBV6-5 and TRBJ2-1; D gene unclear. Between the trimmed V and J ends, which lost 6 bases and 7 bases, there was a span of 10 bases. In germline, CDR1 is MNHEY, CDR2 SVGAGI. The CDR3 sequence is 12 residues long. CDR3 nucleotide sequence: TGTGCCAGCAGGGCATTTTGGAATGAGCAGTTCTTC. Amino acids: CASRAFWNEQFF.

The gene calls are TRBV7-9 and TRBJ1-6, with D perhaps TRBD1 (5 bases). Trimming took 5 bases from V and 9 from J, leaving 17 bases between them. The CDR3 runs 15 residues. Germline-derived CDR1 and CDR2 are SEHNR and FQNEAQ (reference sequence). CDR3 sequence: CASSPSGGSGSPLHF. The DNA of the CDR3 is TGTGCCAGCAGCCCGTCTGGGGGAAGTGGTTCACCCCTCCACTTT. Full variable domain (rest looked up from reference TRBV7-9 and TRBJ1-6): DTGVSQNPRHKITKRGQNVTFRCDPISEHNRLYWYRQTLGQGPEFLTYFQNEAQLEKSRLLSDRFSAERPKGSFSTLEIQRTEQGDSAMYLCASSPSGGSGSPLHFGNGTRLTVT.

The V call is TRBV9, the J call TRBJ2-3; D possibly corresponds to TRBD2 (5 bases). CDR1 and CDR2 (germline): SGDLS, YYNGEE. This CDR3 has 15 amino acids. Trimming removed 2 bases from V and 6 bases from J, with 16 bases in between. The CDR3 here is CASSVWAGPGDTQYF. In DNA, the CDR3 is TGTGCCAGCAGCGTTTGGGCCGGACCGGGGGATACGCAGTATTTT.

The CDR3 nucleotides read TGCGCCAGCAGCCAGGATAATGGGGGCACCCACAATGAGCAGTTCTTC. Residues: CASSQDNGGTHNEQFF. The rearrangement uses TRBV4-1 and TRBJ2-1; weak D call: TRBD1 (6 bases). The CDR3 runs 16 residues. The V gene's germline CDR1 is MGHRA and CDR2 YSYEKL. V gave up 3 bases and J gave up 5 bases, with 17 bases separating them.

J is TRBJ1-4 and V is TRBV7-9; D remains ambiguous. This CDR3 region has 13 residues. Germline loops: CDR1 SEHNR, CDR2 FQNEAQ (reference sequence). V lost 5 bases to trimming and J lost 4 bases, with 8 bases between them. The CDR3 nucleotides are TGTGCCAGCAGCCTCGGTCGTAATGAAAAACTGTTTTTT. This gives the protein CASSLGRNEKLFF.

The gene calls are TRBV10-3 and TRBJ1-3; D may be TRBD1 (5 bases). The ends were cut back, 4 bases at V and 0 bases at J, with 13 bases in the middle. The CDR3 is made up of 16 amino acids. Per the germline V gene, CDR1 is ENHRY and CDR2 is SYGVKD. CDR3 sequence: CAISGVEGDSGNTIYF. CDR3 DNA sequence: TGTGCCATCAGTGGTGTCGAAGGGGACTCTGGAAACACCATATATTTT.

This chain connects TRBV6-5 to TRBJ1-1, with D tentatively TRBD1 (6 bases). The ends were cut back, 9 bases at V and 1 base at J, with 12 bases in the middle. The CDR3 spans 13 residues. The germline CDR1 and CDR2 sequences are MNHEY and SVGAGI. CDR3 DNA sequence: TGTGCCAGTTCGATCAGGGGGAACACTGAAGCTTTCTTT. This encodes CASSIRGNTEAFF.

The V gene is TRBV30, the J gene TRBJ1-5, with 8 bases aligning to TRBD1. Germline values: CDR1 GTSNPN, CDR2 SVGIG (reference sequence). V shed 3 bases, J shed 5 bases, and the junction held 9 bases outside the gene matches. The CDR3 spans 15 residues. CDR3 region: CAWSSLDRVHQPQHF. CDR3 nucleotide sequence: TGTGCCTGGAGCTCCTTGGACAGGGTGCATCAGCCCCAGCATTTT. Full variable domain (outside the CDR3, taken from reference TRBV30 and TRBJ1-5): SQTIHQWPATLVQPVGSPLSLECTVEGTSNPNLYWYRQAAGRGLQLLFYSVGIGQISSEVPQNLSASRPQDRQFILSSKKLLLSDSGFYLCAWSSLDRVHQPQHFGDGTRLSIL.

The chain links TRBV2 to TRBJ1-5, with a tentative D call TRBD1 (6 bases). This CDR3 contains 15 residues. V lost 1 base, J lost 4 bases, and 11 bases lay in between. From germline, CDR1 is SNHLY and CDR2 FYNNEI. The CDR3 sequence is CASSEEWGLNQPQHF. The CDR3 nucleotides are TGTGCCAGCAGTGAAGAATGGGGGCTGAATCAGCCCCAGCATTTT.

As for this clone: The sample contains more than one DNA sequence encoding this CDR3. The chain is built from TRBV28 and TRBJ2-2; D not certain. V was cut by 2 bases and J by 1 base, with 8 bases left in between. Germline values: CDR1 MDHEN, CDR2 SYDVKM. CDR3 size: 15 residues. Here the CDR3 reads CASSLGAGNTGELFF. The CDR3 DNA reads TGTGCCAGCAGTTTAGGAGCAGGGAACACCGGGGAGCTGTTTTTT.

The chain combines TRBV28 with TRBJ2-2, with D hard to call. Germline V CDR1 and CDR2: MDHEN, SYDVKM. The CDR3 totals 16 residues. V lost 5 bases, J lost 0 bases, and 13 bases lay in between. The CDR3 DNA reads as TGTGCCAGCAGTCCTGACTCTTTTGCGAACACCGGGGAGCTGTTTTTT. Translated, it gives CASSPDSFANTGELFF.